This T cell receptor beta chain was documented in a study of neurological immune-mediated disorders. TCRdb reprocessed the 5' RACE reads via MiXCR and lists one record per CDR3 protein. The data hold about 15,000 distinct CDR3 sequences, with approximately 3.7% observed a single time. The CDR3 contains 16 residues. V was pared by 3 bases and J by 1 base, with 12 bases between. There are many counts of this clonotype. The sequencing input was CD8+ T cells from blood. The V and J genes are TRBV12-3 or TRBV12-4 and TRBJ2-2, with D tentatively TRBD2 (5 bases). This TCR derives from a woman in her thirties or forties in good health. DNA for the CDR3: TGTGCCAGCAGTTTTCGGCAAGGACTGAACACCGGGGAGCTGTTTTTT. Translated, it gives CASSFRQGLNTGELFF.